A selection of T cell receptor beta chains follows, all from one sample in a study of OX40 agonist ivuxolimab in advanced cancers. The data were produced by immunoSEQ multiplex PCR, yet TCRdb's version contains in-frame clones alone and is incomplete. The table records roughly 50,000 clones, roughly 83% of them present only once. The sequencing here drew on CD4+ or CD8+ T cells sorted from blood, taken in a trial of the OX40 agonist ivuxolimab. Every receptor here comes from an adult with an advanced solid tumor such as melanoma, head and neck, liver or kidney cancer. Each CDR3 is given with its conserved first and last residue. D genes are given only for firm matches. A row's size may be missing; if present it is once, few, many or a size class.

TRBJ2-7 | NA | TRBV7-4 | NA | TGTGCCAGCAGCTTACGTAGCGCACCTTCGGAGCAGTACTTC | CASSLRSAPSEQYF
TRBJ1-2 | NA | TRBV4-2 | few | TGTGCCAGCAGCCAAGTGCAGGGGGGCTACACCTTC | CASSQVQGGYTF
TRBJ1-2 | NA | TRBV19 | NA | TGTGCCAGTAGCCAACAATCTAACTATGGCTACACCTTC | CASSQQSNYGYTF
TRBJ2-2 | TRBD2 | TRBV7-2 | NA | TGTGCCAGCAGCCTAAGACTAGCCCTCTCCACCGGGGAGCTGTTTTTT | CASSLRLALSTGELFF
TRBJ2-1 | NA | TRBV2 | once | TGTGCCAGCGAAAGGGGCAATGAGCAGTTCTTC | CASERGNEQFF
TRBJ2-7 | NA | TRBV28 | NA | TGTGCCAGCAGGGGGGTGGGTGTTTCCTACGAGCAGTACTTC | CASRGVGVSYEQYF
TRBJ1-2 | TRBD1 | TRBV6-1 | NA | TGTGCCAGCAGTGGGCGGGACAGTTCTATCGGCTACACCTTC | CASSGRDSSIGYTF
TRBJ2-6 | TRBD1 | TRBV6-4 | once | TGTGCCAGCAGCCGGGACAGTACCTACTCTGGGGCCAACGTCCTGACTTTC | CASSRDSTYSGANVLTF
TRBJ2-7 | NA | TRBV6-1 | NA | TGTGCCAGCAGACTGGACATTTCCTACGAGCAGTACTTC | CASRLDISYEQYF
TRBJ1-5 | TRBD1 | TRBV28 | NA | TGTGCCAGTGCCAGGGGGGTCTCGAGCAATCAGCCCCAGCATTTT | CASARGVSSNQPQHF
TRBJ2-7 | TRBD2 | TRBV6-5 | few | TGTGCCAGCAGAGAAGCGGGAGGGTCCCACGAGCAGTACTTC | CASREAGGSHEQYF
TRBJ2-1 | TRBD2 | TRBV7-2 | NA | TGTGCCAGCAGCCCACGAGCTCCGGGAGGGCCTTTCCATGAGCAGTTCTTC | CASSPRAPGGPFHEQFF
TRBJ2-7 | NA | TRBV27 | NA | TGTGCCAGCAGTTTATCGATTGACGGGTCGGGCGAGCAGTACTTC | CASSLSIDGSGEQYF
TRBJ1-1 | TRBD1 | TRBV10-1 | NA | TGCGCCAGGACCGGGACAGGGGACGGGATGAACACTGAAGCTTTCTTT | CARTGTGDGMNTEAFF
TRBJ1-2 | NA | TRBV28 | NA | TGTGCCAGCAGTCCTCCGGCAGGGGAGGATGGCTACACCTTC | CASSPPAGEDGYTF
TRBJ2-5 | NA | TRBV4-3 | NA | TGCGCCAGCAGCCATGAGAGGGGGTACCAAGAGACCCAGTACTTC | CASSHERGYQETQYF
TRBJ2-7 | TRBD1 | TRBV11-2 | NA | TGTGCCAGCAGCGCAACGCGGGGACAGGGGCTCGAGCAGTACTTC | CASSATRGQGLEQYF
TRBJ2-5 | NA | TRBV2 | NA | TGTGCCAGCAGTGGGAGGACGAGGGAGACCCAGTACTTC | CASSGRTRETQYF
TRBJ2-5 | TRBD2 | TRBV7-2 | NA | TGTGCCAGCAGCTTGGGGGGGTGGAACCAAGAGACCCAGTACTTC | CASSLGGWNQETQYF
TRBJ1-5 | NA | TRBV19 | NA | TGTGCCAGTAGCATGGGATTCAATCAGCCCCAGCATTTT | CASSMGFNQPQHF
TRBJ1-1 | TRBD1 | TRBV2 | medium-sized | TGTGCCAGCAGGGTCTACGGACAGGGTGAAGCTTTCTTT | CASRVYGQGEAFF
TRBJ1-1 | TRBD1 | TRBV9 | NA | TGTGCCAGCAGCGCCCGACAGGGGGTCACTGAAGCTTTCTTT | CASSARQGVTEAFF
TRBJ1-1 | TRBD1 | TRBV5-1 | NA | TGCGCCAGCAGGCCCGGGACAGGGGACACTGAAGCTTTCTTT | CASRPGTGDTEAFF
TRBJ1-1 | NA | TRBV4-1 | NA | TGCGCCAGCAGCCCTACCCCCCCGGGGATCACTGAAGCTTTCTTT | CASSPTPPGITEAFF
TRBJ2-1 | NA | TRBV6-5 | NA | TGTGCCAGCGGACTAAGCTCCTACAATGAGCAGTTCTTC | CASGLSSYNEQFF
TRBJ2-2 | NA | TRBV7-9 | NA | TGTGCCAGCAGCCCCGGGACCTACGAGGGGACCGGGGAGCTGTTTTTT | CASSPGTYEGTGELFF
TRBJ2-5 | TRBD2 | TRBV9 | NA | TGTGCCAGCAGCGTAGACCTAGCGGGGGGGCGGGAGACCCAGTACTTC | CASSVDLAGGRETQYF
TRBJ2-6 | NA | TRBV28 | NA | TGTGCCAGTCTCGGGACACCCAACGTCCTGACTTTC | CASLGTPNVLTF
TRBJ2-1 | TRBD1 | TRBV18 | once | TGTGCCAGCTCACCAGCCTCACAGGGGGCGGGATACAATGAGCAGTTCTTC | CASSPASQGAGYNEQFF
TRBJ2-5 | NA | TRBV5-1 | NA | TGCGCCAGCAGCCTTGGTAGCCTCCGGGAGACCCAGTACTTC | CASSLGSLRETQYF
TRBJ1-2 | NA | TRBV6-1 | NA | TGTGCCAGCAGTGGTCGGACAGAGTATAATGGCTACACCTTC | CASSGRTEYNGYTF